This entry is about one TCR beta chain. The data were produced by immunoSEQ multiplex PCR, yet TCRdb's version contains in-frame clones alone and is incomplete. The table lists over 200,000 clones, approximately 90% of them singletons, with 1.2% in the top ten. Germline loops: CDR1 SGDLS, CDR2 YYNGEE. The CDR3 is 14 amino acids. Trimming removed 4 bases from V and 4 bases from J, with 14 bases in between. The entry originates in a study of blood T cell repertoires in COVID-19. V gene TRBV9 combines with J gene TRBJ1-2; perhaps TRBD1 as D (5 bases). This receptor was identified in a human donor in a cohort exposed to, infected with or recovered from COVID-19 (not recorded which). The donor label of this sample is uncertain. Sequencing used PBMCs or T cells enriched from blood (not recorded which). DNA for the CDR3: TGTGCCAGCAGCCCCCGCGGGGGTAGCTATGGCTACACCTTC. Translation gives CASSPRGGSYGYTF.